This is a list of T cell receptor beta chains from one sample in a study of blood T cell repertoires in COVID-19. The assay was immunoSEQ multiplex PCR, and TCRdb's table has in-frame clones only and misses some. The profile shows approximately 200,000 clones, about 91% of them singletons. Sequenced material: peripheral blood. These TCRs come from a woman aged 30 to 39 with acute or convalescent COVID-19. CDR3s include the opening cysteine and the closing phenylalanine or tryptophan. The D gene is left open where the match is weak. Size is stated for part of the rows, as once, few or many counts, or as a class when the clone is expanded.

TRBJ2-3 TRBV9 . . TGTGCCAGCAGCCCTCGCCCGCTTTCGGCAGATACGCAGTATTTT CASSPRPLSADTQYF
TRBJ2-2 TRBV5-1 TRBD2 . TGCGCCAGCCATAGCGGGAGGCGTTCAAACACCGGGGAGCTGTTTTTT CASHSGRRSNTGELFF
TRBJ2-3 TRBV5-4 TRBD1 few TGTGCCAGCAGCCCCATTGGGGGACAGGGCACAGATACGCAGTATTTT CASSPIGGQGTDTQYF
TRBJ2-3 TRBV6-4 . . TGTGCCAGCAGCCCTATAGTAGATACGCAGTATTTT CASSPIVDTQYF
TRBJ2-1 TRBV24-1 . . TGTGCCACCAGTGATTTACGAAGAGGGGGAGAGCAGTTCTTC CATSDLRRGGEQFF
TRBJ2-7 TRBV3-1/TRBV3-2 . . TGTGCCAGCAGCCGGGCAGACGAGCAGTACTTC CASSRADEQYF
TRBJ2-1 TRBV30 . . TGTGCCTGGAGTGTCCAGGATTCAGCTGAGCAGTTCTTC CAWSVQDSAEQFF
TRBJ2-1 TRBV27 TRBD2 . TGTGCCAGCAGTCCCTCCCTAGCGGGAGGGAGTGAGCAGTTCTTC CASSPSLAGGSEQFF
TRBJ2-4 TRBV30 . . TGTGCCTGGGGGCAGGGAACAAACATTCAGTACTTC CAWGQGTNIQYF
TRBJ2-3 TRBV3-1/TRBV3-2 TRBD2 . TGTGCCAGCAGCCCGACTAGCGGGAATCCAGATACGCAGTATTTT CASSPTSGNPDTQYF
TRBJ2-3 TRBV5-1 . . TGCGCCAGCAGCTTAGTAACAGGGAGTACAGATACGCAGTATTTT CASSLVTGSTDTQYF
TRBJ1-3 TRBV7-8 . . TGTGCCAGCAGCTCAAGCAGGGCATTCCGCTCTGGAAACACCATATATTTT CASSSSRAFRSGNTIYF
TRBJ2-7 TRBV5-1 TRBD2 . TGCGCCAGCAGCGTACCGACTAGCGGGTACGAGCAGTACTTC CASSVPTSGYEQYF
TRBJ1-1 TRBV5-1 TRBD1 . TGCGCCAGCAGCTTGGATCGGACAGGGAACACTGAAGCTTTCTTT CASSLDRTGNTEAFF
TRBJ1-5 TRBV19 . . TGTGCCAGTAATCCAGGGGTAAATCAGCCCCAGCATTTT CASNPGVNQPQHF
TRBJ2-5 TRBV19 . . TGTGCCAGTAGTACCACTGACAGGGGCGGGGGACTACAAGAGACCCAGTACTTC CASSTTDRGGGLQETQYF
TRBJ1-2 TRBV28 TRBD1 . TGTGCCAGTAGATTGACAGGGGGCGATAATGGCTACACCTTC CASRLTGGDNGYTF
TRBJ2-2 TRBV7-6 . . TGTGCCAGCAGGGACTCTGTGCTGGGGTTCGGCGGGGAGCTGTTTTTT CASRDSVLGFGGELFF
TRBJ2-1 TRBV11-2 TRBD2 . TGTGCCAGCAGCTCGACGTCTATAGCGGGGGGATACAATGAGCAGTTCTTC CASSSTSIAGGYNEQFF
TRBJ1-1 TRBV19 TRBD1 . TGTGCCAGTAGTATCGGACAGGGCGCTTTCTTT CASSIGQGAFF
TRBJ1-1 TRBV30 . . TGTGCCTGGACCCGTGGGGGGGAAGCTTTCTTT CAWTRGGEAFF
TRBJ1-4 TRBV15 . . TGTGCCACCAGCAGAGCGGGGAATGAAAAACTGTTTTTT CATSRAGNEKLFF
TRBJ1-4 TRBV2 . . TGTGCCAGCAGTGAATTTAAAAAACTGTTTTTT CASSEFKKLFF
TRBJ2-5 TRBV4-1 TRBD2 . TGCGCCAGCAGCCCGTCCGGGACTAGAGGTCTGGAGACCCAGTACTTC CASSPSGTRGLETQYF
TRBJ2-5 TRBV7-9 TRBD1 . TGTGCCAGCAGCTCGACAGGGATAGAGACCCAGTACTTC CASSSTGIETQYF
TRBJ2-1 TRBV19 TRBD2 . TGTGCCAGCCGAGGGACTAGCGGGCATGAGCAGTTCTTC CASRGTSGHEQFF
TRBJ2-5 TRBV5-4 TRBD2 . TGTGCCAGCAGCGACGGGGGGGCAGGCCAAGAGACCCAGTACTTC CASSDGGAGQETQYF
TRBJ2-3 TRBV4-2 TRBD2 . TGTGCCAGCAGCCCCCTAGCGGACACAGATACGCAGTATTTT CASSPLADTDTQYF
TRBJ2-2 TRBV6-5 . . TGTGCCAGCAGTTACTCGACTGCAGTTTACACCGGGGAGCTGTTTTTT CASSYSTAVYTGELFF
TRBJ1-1 TRBV19 . . TGTGCCAGTAGTATAATCGGCAGGGGCGAAGCTTTCTTT CASSIIGRGEAFF
TRBJ2-2 TRBV18 . . TGTGCCAGCCTAATGCCCGGGGAGCTGTTTTTT CASLMPGELFF
TRBJ1-1 TRBV11-2 TRBD1 once TGTGCCAGCAGCTTAGATCAGGACAGGGTAGCTTTCTTT CASSLDQDRVAFF
TRBJ2-2 TRBV5-1 . . TGCGCCAGCAGCTTGCCCCAGGGCGGTAGCGGGGAGCTGTTTTTT CASSLPQGGSGELFF
TRBJ1-6 TRBV6-5 . . TGTGCCAGCAGTCTGGACAGAACCAGGCTCCACTTT CASSLDRTRLHF
TRBJ1-5 TRBV29-1 TRBD1 . TGCAGCGTTGAGAGGGACAGGGTTCGGCAGCCCCAGCATTTT CSVERDRVRQPQHF
TRBJ1-6 TRBV28 TRBD1 . TGTGCCAGCAGTCTTACCGGGACAGGGGGCAGATCCTATAATTCACCCCTCCACTTT CASSLTGTGGRSYNSPLHF
TRBJ1-3 TRBV9 . . TGTGCCAGCAGCGTAGAAGCGAACTCTGGAAACACCATATATTTT CASSVEANSGNTIYF
TRBJ2-3 TRBV30 TRBD2 few TGTGCCTGGAGCGGGGCCGGGGGGACAGATACGCAGTATTTT CAWSGAGGTDTQYF
TRBJ1-1 TRBV6-4 . . TGTGCCACCATTGAAGCTTTCTTT CATIEAFF
TRBJ2-5 TRBV7-9 TRBD2 . TGTGCCAGCAGCTCAAGCGGGAGGGCCGGGGAGACCCAGTACTTC CASSSSGRAGETQYF
TRBJ2-7 TRBV6-5 . . TGTGCCAGCACCCCCCACGGACTCTACGAGCAGTACTTC CASTPHGLYEQYF
TRBJ2-5 TRBV7-8 TRBD2 . TGTGCCAGCAGCTTAGCTCCTAGCGGCCAAGAGACCCAGTACTTC CASSLAPSGQETQYF
TRBJ2-1 TRBV6-6 . few TGTGCATTGGCTAGCGAAACCCATAGGGATGAGCAGTTCTTC CALASETHRDEQFF
TRBJ2-6 TRBV7-9 . . TGTGCCAGCAGCTTAAGCACTGGGGCCAACGTCCTGACTTTC CASSLSTGANVLTF
TRBJ1-1 TRBV7-6 TRBD1 few TGTGCCAGCAGCTCGGGACAGGCTTGGATCGCTGAAGCTTTCTTT CASSSGQAWIAEAFF
TRBJ2-1 TRBV28 TRBD2 . TGTGCCAGCAGTTTATGGACTAGCGGGCCTGAGCAGTTCTTC CASSLWTSGPEQFF
TRBJ2-7 TRBV6-5 TRBD1 . TGTGCCGCCCAGGGGGCGAGGGAGCAGTACTTC CAAQGAREQYF
TRBJ2-2 TRBV3-1/TRBV3-2 . . TGTGCCAGCACCCCAATAGGAAAGAACACCGGGAAGCTGTTTTTT CASTPIGKNTGKLFF
TRBJ2-7 TRBV6-5 TRBD2 few TGTGCCAGCAGTTACGGCGGGAGCACGTCCTACGAGCAGTACTTC CASSYGGSTSYEQYF
TRBJ2-1 TRBV5-4 . . TGTGCCAGCAGCTTCGGAGTCGGGGAGCAGTTCTTC CASSFGVGEQFF
TRBJ1-2 TRBV7-2 . . TGTGCCAGCAGCTTACCGCCACAGGACCTCTATGGCTACACCTTC CASSLPPQDLYGYTF
TRBJ2-7 TRBV19 TRBD2 once TGTGCCAGTAGTATAGATCGGGATGGACTAGTACTCTACGAGCAGTACTTC CASSIDRDGLVLYEQYF
TRBJ2-7 TRBV27 . once TGTGCCAGCAGTTTAACAAGAGGCGAGCAGTACTTC CASSLTRGEQYF
TRBJ1-6 TRBV11-2 . . TGTGCCAGCAGCTTTAGCACCTATAATTCACCCCTCCACTTT CASSFSTYNSPLHF
TRBJ2-6 TRBV3-1/TRBV3-2 TRBD1 once TGTGCCAGCAGCCAAGAATGGGACAGGCTTTTGCGAGTCCTGACTTTC CASSQEWDRLLRVLTF
TRBJ1-1 TRBV28 TRBD1 . TGTGCCAGCAGTTCGCCCGACAGGGGGAACACTGAAGCTTTCTTT CASSSPDRGNTEAFF
TRBJ2-7 TRBV27 . . TGTGCCAGCAGTGAGCTAGGTGCCTACGAGCAGTACTTC CASSELGAYEQYF
TRBJ2-1 TRBV5-1 TRBD2 . TGCGCCAGCAGCTTGGATAGCGGGAGGAGGAATGAGCAGTTCTTC CASSLDSGRRNEQFF
TRBJ1-4 TRBV21-1 . . TGTGCCGGGTGCGGGCGCAGAGATGAAAAACTGTTTTTT CAGCGRRDEKLFF
TRBJ1-2 TRBV28 . . TGTGCCAGCAGTTACAGCTTCTATGGCTACACCTTC CASSYSFYGYTF